This TCR beta chain was retrieved from a study of cytomegalovirus exposure and HLA in healthy donors listed by TCRdb under 2017. About the study as a whole: An earlier analysis of 587 of the donors reported around 280 Gb of sequence data and 90 million to 120 million unique TCR beta sequences obtained from approximately 180 million T cells. An early release covering 550 to 700 HLA-typed donors comprised 250 to 350 gigabases of sequencing data and roughly 85 million unique TCR sequences. The genetic ancestry cluster associated with self-reported Caucasian donors included around 76% of the roughly 410 genotyped donors. The study aimed to test whether cataloging public T cell receptors could reveal signatures of past pathogen exposure. Using immunosequencing, the study profiled T cell repertoires from 640 or so subjects and related those repertoires to cytomegalovirus serostatus. A separate validation cohort of approximately 130 different subjects was used in addition to the 666-subject first cohort. The study combined high-throughput TCR immunosequencing, statistical association of individual TCRs with disease status, and machine learning to predict cytomegalovirus infection status. To study patterns of TCR occurrence, a later analysis re-analyzed previously published TCR beta repertoires from 666 donors and added high-resolution HLA genotyping. The later analysis used no new phenotypic data to find candidate immune exposures, relying instead on TCR beta sequences and their occurrence across donors. An earlier analysis of roughly 580 of the donors used high-throughput TCR beta sequencing to judge whether each TCR beta V gene segment behaved as functional or pseudogenic. Alongside the repertoire data, information on donor age, sex, ethnicity and CMV serostatus was compiled. A later genetic analysis took genome-wide SNP genotypes for 398 of the 666 donors and used that subset as a discovery cohort. All discovery cohort repertoires had been generated using a single sequencing platform. Both class I and class II loci were covered by HLA typing, at four-digit resolution. The number of donors typed differed by locus, with about 620-630 for A, B, C, DRB1 and DQB1, more than 500 for DQA1, about 610 for DPA1, and 472 for DPB1. Several DR-DQ haplotypes were treated as single units for association and clustering because of strong linkage in the cohort. Among 398 genotyped donors of the cohort, an average of 235,054 unique TCR beta nucleotide sequences were sequenced per donor, roughly 18% of them non-productive. General conclusions and limits of the study: The 87-base-pair reads could not distinguish some IMGT-functional V segments, including TRBV6-2 and TRBV6-3, so those segments were excluded. Across donors, most TCR sequences were observed very rarely, whereas some public TCRs were present in many individuals. Linkage disequilibrium might explain the correlated functional status among segregating V segments, but an unknown experimental factor could not be excluded. The classifier was reported to diagnose cytomegalovirus status with high specificity and sensitivity in both the original cohort and the validation cohort. Assigning TCR associations to individual alleles was difficult when HLA alleles, especially DR and DQ, strongly co-occurred. A later genetic analysis reported fewer N-insertions in productive TCRs among donors in an Asian-associated ancestry cluster than the roughly 700-donor mean. It was suggested by the authors that the approach could potentially be generalized to other disease states and immunological phenotypes. The presence/absence analyses assumed that sequencing depth was roughly uniform across donors, and that assumption may not be true. An association between a missense DCLRE1C variant and V-gene and J-gene trimming of TCR beta chains was found in a later genetic analysis and replicated in an independent cohort. Only TCR beta chains were sequenced in this cohort, and the absence of alpha or paired-chain data limited detectable features. In a later analysis, 16,951 TCR beta sequences were associated with specific HLA alleles at a false discovery rate of 0.05. In a later analysis, HLA-associated TCR beta chains showed more clonal expansion and lower generation probabilities than non-associated chains that were equally common. Immune exposure information for the cohort was limited to CMV serostatus. A cluster of highly shared sequence variants was judged likely to represent a technical artifact of the sequencing pipeline. Because HLA typing was missing for some donors at each locus, association tests included only the typed subset. A later analysis reported that several top co-occurrence clusters appeared linked to parvovirus B19, influenza, CMV and Epstein-Barr virus. A few of the identified cytomegalovirus-associated TCR beta chains were confirmed in vitro to be specific for cytomegalovirus antigens. The study gave a list of 150 to 200 TCR beta chains associated with cytomegalovirus. According to a later analysis, most CMV-associated TCR beta chains appeared to be HLA-restricted, and the HLA associations seemed to be driven largely by CMV exposure. In an earlier analysis of 587 of the donors, most TCR beta V segments appeared in productive rearrangements about 90% or about 30% of the time, broadly matching IMGT annotations. A further reported finding was that TCR beta sequences accurately predicted the HLA-A and HLA-B alleles for most subjects in the first cohort. According to a later analysis, TCR association rates differed among HLA loci, with DRB1 alleles showing the most associated TCRs and HLA-C alleles showing the fewest. Because counts were too low, roughly 16 rarely observed V segments, including chromosome 9 orphons, were left out of the earlier analysis of several hundred of the donors.

Including the terminal cysteine and phenylalanine, the CDR3 comprises 16 residues. Left in the record is the CDR3 DNA by itself, 48 bases read in frame from the first base. CDR1 and CDR2, per the germline V gene (reference sequence), are SGHNT and YYREEE. The junction shows trimming of 4 bases on V and 2 bases on J, plus 16 bases between the germline ends. The cohort comprised under 700 healthy bone marrow donors. All cohort members were sampled while nominally healthy, although unrecorded immune exposures were likely present. The donor tested CMV seropositive and was one of the 289 seropositive cohort members. Each donor provided a peripheral blood sample, and peripheral blood mononuclear cells were used for TCR beta sequencing. Genomic DNA extraction from the blood cell samples was performed with the Qiagen DNeasy Blood Extraction Kit. To note about this clone: Its antigen is still unknown. Base qualities are not provided; no much larger clone lies one nucleotide away.

The protocol used for the library was the immunoSEQ multiplex PCR assay. For the multiplex PCR, a mixture combining 60 forward primers for TCR Vbeta segments and 13 reverse primers for TCR Jbeta segments was used. Amplification of the CDR3 region of rearranged TCR beta genes was performed with a multiplex PCR assay on genomic DNA. The amplified TCR beta libraries were sequenced on the Illumina HiSeq System as 87-base-pair reads. The source study handled its data this way. In a later analysis, roughly 80 million unique TCR beta chains were counted across the 500 to 850 repertoires, and around 10 million of these chains were shared by at least two donors. Raw reads were error-corrected and collapsed into unique sequences with a nearest-neighbor algorithm that merged closely related sequences to remove PCR and sequencing errors. To assign V, D and J gene segments, CDR3 sequences were aligned to IMGT reference sequences. For a sequence to be retained, a match of at least six nucleotides was required to both a V gene segment and a J gene segment. A rearrangement counted as productive if the CDR3 had no stop codons and remained in frame with V and J, and every other rearrangement counted as non-productive. Following IMGT convention, CDR3 was defined as the stretch from the second conserved V-encoded cysteine to the conserved J-encoded phenylalanine. The earlier analysis of some 580 of the donors excluded any sequence lacking an unambiguous match to a single V gene segment. In an earlier analysis of almost 600 of the donors, a V segment was called functional when productive rearrangements were above 56.7%, and segregating when the standard deviation between donors exceeded 5%. A statistical classification framework was developed to diagnose cytomegalovirus status using the catalog of TCR beta chain sequences. V and J gene assignment, in a later analysis, came from comparing TCR nucleotide sequences with IMGT/GENE-DB human TR gene sequences. Using the TCRdist pipeline, a later analysis assigned CDR3 sequences along with most-parsimonious VDJ recombination scenarios. In a later analysis, each TCR beta chain was defined by its CDR3 amino acid sequence together with its V-gene family, and reads lacking a unique V-gene family were excluded. In a later analysis, several hundred highly shared, low-generation-probability nucleotide sequences were removed to address suspected cross-contamination and a sequencing artifact. For each public chain, a later analysis derived a clonal expansion index from normalized ranks of inferred template counts within each repertoire. In a later analysis, generation probabilities were computed with a VDJ recombination model fitted to out-of-frame rearrangements, and the resulting probabilities were checked against IGoR. In a later analysis, hypergeometric tests were used to score TCR-TCR, TCR-HLA and TCR-CMV co-occurrence, with a repertoire-size bias correction applied to TCR pairs. To estimate false discovery rates, a later analysis permuted the HLA or CMV assignments 20 times. In a later analysis, co-occurring TCRs were grouped using DBSCAN, with TCRdist sequence similarity added in when clustering inside HLA-allele-positive subsets. Repertoires with fewer than 30,000 or more than 120,000 public chains, plus five repertoires with anomalous nucleotide sharing, were excluded from co-occurrence clustering. Imported from immuneACCESS, the table was reduced by TCRdb to in-frame sequences with V and J called. These copies leave out some clones; in studies compared against another copy, an unresolved V gene accounts for under half, and the cause of the remainder is not known. The V and J calls and clone size are taken from that table; D and trimming were inferred from the DNA. This sample lists tens of thousands of clones; approximately 80% were detected once. Together, the top ten hold 20% to 30% of the sample.

Recombination connected TRBV5-4 to TRBJ1-5; TRBD1 could be the D gene, as 5 bases match. Sequenced: PBMCs. The sequence derives from a woman aged 45-65 years in good health and CMV-seropositive. The CDR3 protein: CASSRQPDSGNQPQHF. DNA sequence: TGTGCCAGCAGCCGCCAACCCGACAGTGGCAATCAGCCCCAGCATTTT.